The 18 T cell receptor beta chains below were found in one sample sequenced in a study of molecular identifiers for immune sequencing clone quantification. MiXCR, run by TCRdb on the PCR reads, gives a single entry per CDR3 protein. The data hold about 97,000 distinct CDR3 sequences, with roughly 24% observed a single time. The sequenced sample was naive CD8+ T cells from blood, with Jurkat cell RNA spiked in. Subset here: FACS-sorted CD8+CD4-CCR7+CD45RA+ naive T cells. These receptors came from a human donor in good health. Some libraries in this study had Jurkat cell RNA spiked in.

This clonotype was counted many times. The chain has TRBV20-1 and TRBJ1-5, with 7 positions matching TRBD1. The CDR3 runs 16 residues. Germline V lookup: CDR1 DFQATT, CDR2 SNEGSKA (reference sequence). The V gene end was trimmed by 0 bases and the J gene end by 3 bases; junction bases not matched to a gene: 8. In DNA form, the CDR3 reads TGCAGTGCTAGAGATGGGGGGGACAGATTCAATCAGCCCCAGCATTTT. It encodes CSARDGGDRFNQPQHF.

This chain joins TRBV11-2 and TRBJ2-1, with D perhaps matching TRBD2 (6 bases). Germline lookup yields CDR1 SGHAT and CDR2 FQNNGV. V lost 2 bases, J lost 7 bases, and 15 bases lay in between. The CDR3 spans 15 residues. This CDR3 is CASSLSAEAGNEQFF. The DNA of the CDR3 is TGTGCCAGCAGCTTAAGCGCGGAGGCGGGGAATGAGCAGTTCTTC.

A word on this clonotype: This sequence may be a read error, since a much larger clone differs from it by one base. The genes are TRBV6-5 and TRBJ1-1; TRBD1 is a possible D gene (6 bases). Germline CDR1 reads MNHEY; CDR2 reads SVGAGI. This CDR3 is built from 14 residues. V lost 6 bases, J lost 3 bases, and 14 bases lay in between. For the CDR3, the DNA is TGTGCCAGCAGCCCTAGGACAGCGGACACTGAAGCTTTCTTT. Amino acid sequence: CASSPRTADTEAFF.

This clonotype was recorded a few times. The chain joins TRBV9 to TRBJ1-4, with D uncertain. The germline V gene has CDR1 SGDLS and CDR2 YYNGEE. Trimming shortened V by 3 bases and J by 0 bases, and 24 bases separated the two germline ends. The CDR3 totals 20 residues. CDR3 coding DNA: TGTGCCAGCAGCGCAGAAGCCAGTTTTATGGGCAGCCCAACTAATGAAAAACTGTTTTTT. Residues: CASSAEASFMGSPTNEKLFF.

In regard to this clonotype: At one end the junction does not follow the germline gene, possibly because of a read error. The chain joins TRBV7-9 to TRBJ1-3; tentative D call: TRBD1 (6 bases). The CDR3 is 15 residues long. The germline gives CDR1 SEHNR, CDR2 FQNEAQ (reference sequence). This CDR3 reads CAISSSRGTGNTIYF. The CDR3 nucleotides are TGTGCCATCAGCTCGAGCAGGGGCACTGGAAACACCATATATTTT.

This clonotype was counted at least ten times. The gene calls are TRBV11-2 and TRBJ2-3; 8 bases line up with TRBD1. Germline trimming cut 0 bases from V and 4 bases from J; bases unmatched to any gene: 6. CDR3 size: 16 residues. The germline V gene encodes CDR1 SGHAT and CDR2 FQNNGV. CDR3 residues: CASSLEPGGPPDTQYF. The CDR3 region has the DNA TGTGCCAGCAGCTTAGAACCAGGGGGCCCGCCAGATACGCAGTATTTT.

This chain uses TRBV9 with TRBJ1-1; tentative D call: TRBD1 (6 bases). The CDR3 runs to 13 residues. Germline V gene sequence: CDR1 SGDLS, CDR2 YYNGEE. V lost 5 bases to trimming and J lost 3 bases, with 11 bases between them. The CDR3 loop reads CASSQTGYTEAFF. As DNA, the CDR3 is TGTGCCAGCAGTCAAACAGGGTACACTGAAGCTTTCTTT.

The table lists this clonotype with many counts. A read error is likely, as this CDR3 ends without the conserved phenylalanine or tryptophan. The DNA is omitted, as the CDR3 cannot be located on it reliably, and the CDR3 follows TCRdb's listing. The genes are TRBV6-2 or TRBV6-3 and TRBJ2-7; the table assigns TRBD2, which was not confirmed against the DNA. Looked up from germline, CDR1 is MNHEY and CDR2 is SVGEGT. The CDR3 has 12 residues if both end residues are counted. The CDR3 sequence: CASSYDLAGDRD.

V usage is TRBV4-3 and J usage is TRBJ2-7; 8 nucleotides align to TRBD1. The J segment lost 1 base and the V segment lost 0 bases, leaving 5 bases of the junction unmatched. The CDR3 has 16 residues. The germline CDR1 and CDR2 sequences are LGHNA and YSLEER. As DNA, the CDR3 is TGCGCCAGCAGCCAAGATCGAACAGGGGGGTCCTACGAGCAGTACTTC. Its translation is CASSQDRTGGSYEQYF.

The sample holds a few counts of this clonotype. A read error is possible here, since a much larger clone lies one base away. The chain is built from TRBV5-1 and TRBJ2-7; 8 nucleotides match TRBD1. This CDR3 is built from 14 residues. CDR1 and CDR2 from the germline V gene are SGHRS and YFSETQ. For the CDR3, the DNA is TGCGCCAGCAGAAGCTCAGGGGGCTCCTACGAGCGGTACTTC. This codes for CASRSSGGSYERYF.

There are many counts of this clonotype. The J gene is TRBJ2-6, the V gene TRBV2, with D uncertain. Germline values: CDR1 SNHLY, CDR2 FYNNEI. V was cut by 4 bases and J by 0 bases, with 7 bases left in between. The CDR3 has 15 amino acids. The CDR3 here is CASSVGYSGANVLTF. In DNA, the CDR3 is TGTGCCAGCAGTGTTGGTTACTCTGGGGCCAACGTCCTGACTTTC.

This clonotype was seen ten or more times. The rearrangement uses TRBV6-6 and TRBJ2-3, with unresolved D. Trimming took 2 bases from V and 2 from J, leaving 14 bases between them. CDR3 size: 16 residues. Germline lookup yields CDR1 MNHNY and CDR2 SVGAGI (reference sequence). CDR3 sequence: CASSYGQFGYTDTQYF. DNA for the CDR3: TGTGCCAGCAGTTACGGGCAGTTCGGTTACACAGATACGCAGTATTTT.

The table lists this clonotype with many counts. The chain joins TRBV7-6 to TRBJ2-3; a weak D match, TRBD2 (6 bases). V gave up 5 bases and J gave up 5 bases, with 8 bases separating them. Germline CDR1 SGHVS, CDR2 FNYEAQ. The CDR3 length is 12 residues. DNA for the CDR3: TGTGCCAGCAGCCATAGCGGAGATACGCAGTATTTT. It is translated as CASSHSGDTQYF.

This clonotype was seen many times. The chain combines TRBV29-1 with TRBJ2-2; D is unresolved. With 5 bases removed from V and 2 bases from J, the gap between germline ends came to 9 bases. Germline lookup yields CDR1 SQVTM and CDR2 ANQGSEA. CDR3 length equals 13 residues. CDR3 in amino acids: CSVSEVNTGELFF. CDR3 nucleotides: TGCAGCGTTTCTGAGGTTAACACCGGGGAGCTGTTTTTT.

This chain uses TRBV27 with TRBJ1-2; D not certain. The germline V and J ends were trimmed by 7 bases and 2 bases, with 17 bases remaining between them. Germline V lookup: CDR1 MNHEY, CDR2 SMNVEV (reference sequence). The CDR3 loop spans 15 amino acids. The CDR3 region is CASKRLGPQNYGYTF. CDR3 bases: TGTGCCAGCAAGCGCCTCGGACCGCAAAACTATGGCTACACCTTC.

This clonotype was recorded at least ten times. The genes are TRBV6-5 and TRBJ1-2, with D perhaps matching TRBD1 (5 bases). Per the germline V gene, CDR1 is MNHEY and CDR2 is SVGAGI. Trimming pared 0 bases from V and 6 bases from J, leaving 8 bases between. The length of the CDR3 is 13 residues. For the CDR3, the DNA is TGTGCCAGCAGTTACTCGAGGGGACATGGCTACACCTTC. It translates to CASSYSRGHGYTF.

This clonotype was observed a handful of times. With a much larger clone just one base away, this may be a read error. V is TRBV29-1 and J is TRBJ2-2; no clear D. The CDR3 covers 14 residues. Trimming took 0 bases from V and 1 from J, leaving 6 bases between them. Germline CDR1 is SQVTM and CDR2 is ANQGSEA. The CDR3 reads CSVEDRWNTGELFF. As DNA, the CDR3 is TGCAGCGTTGAAGATCGGTGGAACACCGGGGAGCTGTTTTTT.

This clonotype was picked up many times. V and J are TRBV27 and TRBJ2-1, with TRBD2 matching 9 bases. After removal of 2 bases from V and 7 bases from J, the junction contained 9 bases not matched to a gene. Germline V gene lookup returns CDR1 MNHEY and CDR2 SMNVEV (reference sequence). This CDR3 spans 16 amino acids. The CDR3 reads CASSLIAGGLFNEQFF. The DNA for the CDR3 is TGTGCCAGCAGTTTAATCGCGGGGGGGCTGTTTAATGAGCAGTTCTTC.